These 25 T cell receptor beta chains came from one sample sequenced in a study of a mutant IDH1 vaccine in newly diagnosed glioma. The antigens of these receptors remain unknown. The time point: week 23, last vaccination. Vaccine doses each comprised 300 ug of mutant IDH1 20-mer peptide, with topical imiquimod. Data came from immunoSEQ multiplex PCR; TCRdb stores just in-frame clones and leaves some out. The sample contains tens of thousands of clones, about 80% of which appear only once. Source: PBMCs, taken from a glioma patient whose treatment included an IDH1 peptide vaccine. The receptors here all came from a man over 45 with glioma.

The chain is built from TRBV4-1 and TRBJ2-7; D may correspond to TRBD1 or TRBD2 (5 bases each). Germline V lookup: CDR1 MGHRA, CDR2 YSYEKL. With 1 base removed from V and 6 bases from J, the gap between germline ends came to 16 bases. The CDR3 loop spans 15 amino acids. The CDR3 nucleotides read TGCGCCAGCAGCCAAGGGTGGGGGAAATTCGGCGAGCAGTACTTC. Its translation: CASSQGWGKFGEQYF.

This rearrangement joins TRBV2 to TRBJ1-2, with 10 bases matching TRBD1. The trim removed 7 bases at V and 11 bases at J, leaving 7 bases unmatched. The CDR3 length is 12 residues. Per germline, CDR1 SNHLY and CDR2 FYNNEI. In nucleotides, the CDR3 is TGTGCCAGCACCCGACAGGGGGCGAGTTACACCTTC. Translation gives CASTRQGASYTF.

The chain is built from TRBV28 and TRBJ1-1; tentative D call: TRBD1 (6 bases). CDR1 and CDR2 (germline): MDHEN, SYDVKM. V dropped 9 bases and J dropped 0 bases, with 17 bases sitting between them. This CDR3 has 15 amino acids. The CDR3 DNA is TGTGCCAGTACAGGGTTGGAGACCATGAACACTGAAGCTTTCTTT. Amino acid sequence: CASTGLETMNTEAFF.

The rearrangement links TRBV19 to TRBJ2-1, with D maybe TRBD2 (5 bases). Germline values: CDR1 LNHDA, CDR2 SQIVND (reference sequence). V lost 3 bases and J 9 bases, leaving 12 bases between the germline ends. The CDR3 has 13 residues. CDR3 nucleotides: TGTGCCAGTAGTATCGCATCGGACTCTGAGCAGTTCTTC. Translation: CASSIASDSEQFF. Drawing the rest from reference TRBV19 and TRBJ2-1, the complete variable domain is DGGITQSPKYLFRKEGQNVTLSCEQNLNHDAMYWYRQDPGQGLRLIYYSQIVNDFQKGDIAEGYSVSREKKESFPLTVTSAQKNPTAFYLCASSIASDSEQFFGPGTRLTVL.

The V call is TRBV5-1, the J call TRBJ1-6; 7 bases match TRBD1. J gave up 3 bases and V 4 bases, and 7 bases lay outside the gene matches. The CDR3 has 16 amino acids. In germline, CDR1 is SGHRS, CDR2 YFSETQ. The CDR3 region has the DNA TGCGCCAGCAGCCCCCGAACAGGGGACTATAATTCACCCCTCCACTTT. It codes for CASSPRTGDYNSPLHF.

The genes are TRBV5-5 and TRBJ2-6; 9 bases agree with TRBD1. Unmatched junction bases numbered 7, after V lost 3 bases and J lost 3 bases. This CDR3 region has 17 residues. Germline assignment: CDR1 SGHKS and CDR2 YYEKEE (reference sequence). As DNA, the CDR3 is TGTGCCAGCAGCTCCGGGACAGGGACCGATGGGGCCAACGTCCTGACTTTC. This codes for CASSSGTGTDGANVLTF.

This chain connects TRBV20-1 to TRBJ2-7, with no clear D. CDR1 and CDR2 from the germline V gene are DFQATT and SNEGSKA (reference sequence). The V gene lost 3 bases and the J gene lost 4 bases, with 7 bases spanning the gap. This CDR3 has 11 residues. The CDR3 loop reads CSASLGYEQYF. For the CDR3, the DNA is TGCAGTGCTAGTCTGGGGTACGAGCAGTACTTC.

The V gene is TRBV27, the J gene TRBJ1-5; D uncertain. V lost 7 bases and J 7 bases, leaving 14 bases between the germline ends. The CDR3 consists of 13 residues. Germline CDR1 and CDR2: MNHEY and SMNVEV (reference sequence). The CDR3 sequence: CASTWASGQPQHF. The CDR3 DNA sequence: TGTGCCAGCACTTGGGCGTCGGGGCAGCCCCAGCATTTT.

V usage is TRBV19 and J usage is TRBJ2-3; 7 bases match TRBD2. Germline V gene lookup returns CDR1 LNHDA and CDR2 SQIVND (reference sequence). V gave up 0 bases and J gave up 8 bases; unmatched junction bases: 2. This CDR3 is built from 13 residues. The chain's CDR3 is CASSIDTSATQYF. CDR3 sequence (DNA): TGTGCCAGTAGTATAGATACTAGCGCTACGCAGTATTTT.

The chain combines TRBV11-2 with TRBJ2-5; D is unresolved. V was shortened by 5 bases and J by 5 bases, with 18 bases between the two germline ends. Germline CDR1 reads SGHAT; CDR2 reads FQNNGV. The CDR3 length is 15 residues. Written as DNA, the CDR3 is TGTGCCAGCAGCCGAAACAGAGACGAAATTGAGACCCAGTACTTC. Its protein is CASSRNRDEIETQYF.

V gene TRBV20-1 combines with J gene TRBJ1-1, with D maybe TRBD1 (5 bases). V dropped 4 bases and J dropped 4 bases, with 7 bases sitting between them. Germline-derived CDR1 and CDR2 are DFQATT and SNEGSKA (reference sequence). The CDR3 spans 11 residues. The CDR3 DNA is TGCAGTGCTACCGGGACCACTGAAGCTTTCTTT. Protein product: CSATGTTEAFF.

For the CDR3, the DNA is TGCGCCACCCGGGTGGGTTACGGAAACACCATATATTTT. Translation gives CATRVGYGNTIYF. The genes are TRBV10-2 and TRBJ1-3; D unresolved. V lost 10 bases to trimming and J lost 4 bases, with 14 bases between them. The CDR3 is 13 amino acids. The germline V gene has CDR1 WSHSY and CDR2 SAAADI.

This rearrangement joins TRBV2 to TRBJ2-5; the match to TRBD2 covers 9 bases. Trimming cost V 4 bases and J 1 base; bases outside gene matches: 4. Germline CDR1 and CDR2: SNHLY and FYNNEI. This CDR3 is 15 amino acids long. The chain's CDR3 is CASSVRGGSQETQYF. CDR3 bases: TGTGCCAGCAGTGTGCGGGGGGGCTCCCAAGAGACCCAGTACTTC.

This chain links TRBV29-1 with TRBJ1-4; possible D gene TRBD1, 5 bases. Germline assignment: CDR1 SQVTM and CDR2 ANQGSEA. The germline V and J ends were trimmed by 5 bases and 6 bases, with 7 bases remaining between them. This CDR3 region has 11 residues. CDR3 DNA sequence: TGCAGCGTTCTGACAGATGAAAAACTGTTTTTT. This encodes CSVLTDEKLFF.

The CDR3 nucleotides are TGTGCCAGCAGCTATGGGGGGGCCCAAGAGACCCAGTACTTC. It encodes CASSYGGAQETQYF. The rearrangement joins TRBV27 to TRBJ2-5; D possibly corresponds to TRBD2 (7 bases). Germline V CDR1 and CDR2: MNHEY, SMNVEV (reference sequence). V was shortened by 6 bases and J by 1 base, with 12 bases between the two germline ends. The CDR3 runs 14 residues.

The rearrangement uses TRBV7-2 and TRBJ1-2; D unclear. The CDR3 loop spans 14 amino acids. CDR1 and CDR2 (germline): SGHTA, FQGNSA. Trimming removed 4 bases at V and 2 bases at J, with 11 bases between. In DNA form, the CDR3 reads TGTGCCAGCAGCTCCAGAACCGGGAACTATGGCTACACCTTC. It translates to CASSSRTGNYGYTF. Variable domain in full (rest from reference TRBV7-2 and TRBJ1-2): GAGVSQSPSNKVTEKGKDVELRCDPISGHTALYWYRQSLGQGLEFLIYFQGNSAPDKSGLPSDRFSAERTGGSVSTLTIQRTQQEDSAVYLCASSSRTGNYGYTFGSGTRLTVV.

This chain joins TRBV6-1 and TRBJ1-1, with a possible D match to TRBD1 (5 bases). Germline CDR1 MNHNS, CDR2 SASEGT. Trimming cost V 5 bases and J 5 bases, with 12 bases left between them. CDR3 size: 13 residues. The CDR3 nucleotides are TGTGCCAGCAGTAGCAGGGACCGGACTGAAGCTTTCTTT. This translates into CASSSRDRTEAFF.

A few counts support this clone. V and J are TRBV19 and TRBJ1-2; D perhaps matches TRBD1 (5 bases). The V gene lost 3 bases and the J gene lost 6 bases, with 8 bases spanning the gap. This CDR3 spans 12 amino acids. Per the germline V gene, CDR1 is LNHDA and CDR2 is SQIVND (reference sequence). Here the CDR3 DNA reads TGTGCCAGTAGTATCGGGGGGAATGGCTACACCTTC. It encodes CASSIGGNGYTF.

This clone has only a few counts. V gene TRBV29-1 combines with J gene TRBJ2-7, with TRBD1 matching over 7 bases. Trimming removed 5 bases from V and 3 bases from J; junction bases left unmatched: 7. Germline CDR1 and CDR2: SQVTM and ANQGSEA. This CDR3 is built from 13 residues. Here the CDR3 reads CSVLTGRSYEQYF. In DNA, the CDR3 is TGCAGCGTTTTGACAGGGCGTAGCTACGAGCAGTACTTC.

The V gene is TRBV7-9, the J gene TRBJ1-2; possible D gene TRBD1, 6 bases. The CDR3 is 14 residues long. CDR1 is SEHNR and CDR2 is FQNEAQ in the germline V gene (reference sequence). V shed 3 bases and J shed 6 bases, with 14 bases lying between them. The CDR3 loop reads CASSFRTEKNGYTF. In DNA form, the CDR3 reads TGTGCCAGCAGCTTCCGGACAGAGAAAAATGGCTACACCTTC. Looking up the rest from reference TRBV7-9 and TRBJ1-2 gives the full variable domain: DTGVSQNPRHKITKRGQNVTFRCDPISEHNRLYWYRQTLGQGPEFLTYFQNEAQLEKSRLLSDRFSAERPKGSFSTLEIQRTEQGDSAMYLCASSFRTEKNGYTFGSGTRLTVV.

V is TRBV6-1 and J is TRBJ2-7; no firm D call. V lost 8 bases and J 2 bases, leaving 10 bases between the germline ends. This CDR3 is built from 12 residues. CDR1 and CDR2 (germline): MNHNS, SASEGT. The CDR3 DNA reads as TGTGCCAGCCGCTCGGCGGCCTACGAGCAGTACTTC. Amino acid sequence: CASRSAAYEQYF.

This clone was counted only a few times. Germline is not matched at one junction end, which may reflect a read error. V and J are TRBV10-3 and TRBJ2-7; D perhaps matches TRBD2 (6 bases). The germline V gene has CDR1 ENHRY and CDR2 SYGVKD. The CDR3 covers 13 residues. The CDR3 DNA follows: TGTGCCATCAGTGAGTCGGCGCGGGACCAACAACACTTC. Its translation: CAISESARDQQHF.

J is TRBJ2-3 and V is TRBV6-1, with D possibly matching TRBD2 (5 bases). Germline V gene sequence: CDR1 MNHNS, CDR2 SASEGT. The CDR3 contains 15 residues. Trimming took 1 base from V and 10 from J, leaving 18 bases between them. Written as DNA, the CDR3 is TGTGCCAGCAGTGAAGTAACATCTAGGGAGTTGGCGCAGTATTTT. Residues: CASSEVTSRELAQYF.

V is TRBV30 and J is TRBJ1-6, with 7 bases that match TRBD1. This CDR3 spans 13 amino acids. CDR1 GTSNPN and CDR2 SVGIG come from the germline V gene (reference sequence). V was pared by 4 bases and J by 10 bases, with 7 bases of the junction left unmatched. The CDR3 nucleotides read TGTGCCTGGAAACGGACAGGTGGCTCACCCCTCCACTTT. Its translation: CAWKRTGGSPLHF.

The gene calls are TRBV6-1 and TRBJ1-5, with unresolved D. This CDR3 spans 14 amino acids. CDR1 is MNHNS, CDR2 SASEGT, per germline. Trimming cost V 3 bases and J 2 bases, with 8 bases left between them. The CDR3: CASSEMRGNQPQHF. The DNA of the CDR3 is TGTGCCAGCAGTGAGATGCGGGGCAATCAGCCCCAGCATTTT.